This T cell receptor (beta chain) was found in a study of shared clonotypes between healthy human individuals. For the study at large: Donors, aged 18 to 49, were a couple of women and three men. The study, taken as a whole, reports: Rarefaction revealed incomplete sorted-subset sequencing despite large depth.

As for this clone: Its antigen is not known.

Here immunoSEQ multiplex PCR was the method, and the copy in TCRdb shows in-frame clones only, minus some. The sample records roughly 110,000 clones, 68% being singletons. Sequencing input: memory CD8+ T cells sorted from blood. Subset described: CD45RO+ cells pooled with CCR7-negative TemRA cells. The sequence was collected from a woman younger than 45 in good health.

The DNA for the CDR3 is TGTGCCAGCAGTGAAGCCCAGGGGGCGTTCTACGAGCAGTACTTC. It codes for CASSEAQGAFYEQYF. The chain is built from TRBV2 and TRBJ2-5; the match to TRBD1 covers 8 bases. With the DNA end fitting TRBJ2-7 better, the J assignment may be wrong. The CDR3 extends over 15 amino acids. Germline loops: CDR1 SNHLY, CDR2 FYNNEI.